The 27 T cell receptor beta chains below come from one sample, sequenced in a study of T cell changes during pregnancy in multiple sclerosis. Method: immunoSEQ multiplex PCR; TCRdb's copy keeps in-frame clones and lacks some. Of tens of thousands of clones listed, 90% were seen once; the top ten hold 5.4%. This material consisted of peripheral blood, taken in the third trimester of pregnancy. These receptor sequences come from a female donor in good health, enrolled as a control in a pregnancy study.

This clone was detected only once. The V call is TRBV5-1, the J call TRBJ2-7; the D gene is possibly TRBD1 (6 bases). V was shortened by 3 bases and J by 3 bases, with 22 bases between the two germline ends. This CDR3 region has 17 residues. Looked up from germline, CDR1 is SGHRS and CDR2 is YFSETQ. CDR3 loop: CASSYNNRASGVYEQYF. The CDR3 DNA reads TGCGCCAGCAGCTACAACAACAGGGCCTCGGGCGTCTACGAGCAGTACTTC.

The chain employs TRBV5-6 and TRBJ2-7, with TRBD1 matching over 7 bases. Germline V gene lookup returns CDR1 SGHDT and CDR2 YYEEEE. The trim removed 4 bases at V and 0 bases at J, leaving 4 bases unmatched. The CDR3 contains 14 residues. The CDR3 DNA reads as TGTGCCAGCAGCCCAAGGGACAGCTCCTACGAGCAGTACTTC. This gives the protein CASSPRDSSYEQYF.

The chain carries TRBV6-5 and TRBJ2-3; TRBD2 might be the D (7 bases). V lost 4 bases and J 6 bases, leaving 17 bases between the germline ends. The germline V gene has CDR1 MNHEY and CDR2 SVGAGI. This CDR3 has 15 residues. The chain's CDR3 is CASSSTLGGADTQYF. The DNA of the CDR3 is TGTGCCAGCAGTTCAACTCTTGGGGGGGCGGATACGCAGTATTTT.

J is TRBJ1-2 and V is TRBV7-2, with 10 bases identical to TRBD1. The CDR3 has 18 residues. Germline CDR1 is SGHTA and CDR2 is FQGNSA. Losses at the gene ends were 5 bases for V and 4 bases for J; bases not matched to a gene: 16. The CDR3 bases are TGTGCCAGCAGCCCGAGGGGGCACGGGACAGGGGCATCCTATGGCTACACCTTC. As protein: CASSPRGHGTGASYGYTF.

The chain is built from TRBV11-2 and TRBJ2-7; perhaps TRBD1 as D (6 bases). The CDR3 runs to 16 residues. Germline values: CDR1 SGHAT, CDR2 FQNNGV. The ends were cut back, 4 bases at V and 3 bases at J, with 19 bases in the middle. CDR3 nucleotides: TGTGCCAGCAGCTCGGACGGGACACTTAGTTTCTACGAGCAGTACTTC. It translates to CASSSDGTLSFYEQYF.

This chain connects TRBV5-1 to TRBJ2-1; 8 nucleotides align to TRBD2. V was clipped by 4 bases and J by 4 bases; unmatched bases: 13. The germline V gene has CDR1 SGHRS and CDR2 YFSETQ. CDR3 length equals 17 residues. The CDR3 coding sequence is TGCGCCAGCAGCCCTAAACCCACTAGCGGAGGTTACAATGAGCAGTTCTTC. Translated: CASSPKPTSGGYNEQFF.

As DNA, the CDR3 is TGTGCCAGCTCACCCTCGTTTTGGGGACAGGGGCACCAAGAGACCCAGTACTTC. Protein sequence: CASSPSFWGQGHQETQYF. V gene TRBV18 combines with J gene TRBJ2-5; 10 bases are a match to TRBD1. The CDR3 is made up of 18 amino acids. Germline-derived CDR1 and CDR2 are KGHSH and LQKENI. The ends lost 3 bases at V and 0 bases at J; junction bases unmatched: 10.

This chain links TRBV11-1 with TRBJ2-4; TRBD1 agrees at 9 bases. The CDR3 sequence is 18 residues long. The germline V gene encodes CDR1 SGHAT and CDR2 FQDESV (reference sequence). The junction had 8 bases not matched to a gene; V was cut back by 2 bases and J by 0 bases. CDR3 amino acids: CASSLLPGQGIAKNIQYF. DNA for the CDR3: TGTGCCAGCAGCTTACTCCCGGGACAGGGAATAGCCAAAAACATTCAGTACTTC. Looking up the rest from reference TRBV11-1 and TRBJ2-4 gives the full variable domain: EAEVAQSPRYKITEKSQAVAFWCDPISGHATLYWYRQILGQGPELLVQFQDESVVDDSQLPKDRFSAERLKGVDSTLKIQPAELGDSAMYLCASSLLPGQGIAKNIQYFGAGTRLSVL.

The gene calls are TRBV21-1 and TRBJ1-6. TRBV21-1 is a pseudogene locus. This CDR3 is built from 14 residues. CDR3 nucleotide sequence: TGTGCCAGCAGCTTTCGGCGGGGAAATTCACCCCTCCACTTT. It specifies CASSFRRGNSPLHF.

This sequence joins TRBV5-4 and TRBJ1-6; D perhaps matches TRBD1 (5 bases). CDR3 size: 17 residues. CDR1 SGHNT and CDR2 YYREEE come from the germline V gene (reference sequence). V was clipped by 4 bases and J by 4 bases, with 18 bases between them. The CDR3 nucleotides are TGTGCCAGCAGCCCTCGACGAACGGGGGATTATAATTCACCCCTCCACTTT. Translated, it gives CASSPRRTGDYNSPLHF.

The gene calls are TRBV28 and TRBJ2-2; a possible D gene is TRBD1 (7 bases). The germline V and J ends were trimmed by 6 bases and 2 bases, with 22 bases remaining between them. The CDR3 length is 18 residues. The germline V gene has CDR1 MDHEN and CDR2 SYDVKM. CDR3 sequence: CASRAGGSRQANTGELFF. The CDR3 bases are TGTGCCAGCAGAGCAGGGGGGTCTAGGCAGGCTAACACCGGGGAGCTGTTTTTT.

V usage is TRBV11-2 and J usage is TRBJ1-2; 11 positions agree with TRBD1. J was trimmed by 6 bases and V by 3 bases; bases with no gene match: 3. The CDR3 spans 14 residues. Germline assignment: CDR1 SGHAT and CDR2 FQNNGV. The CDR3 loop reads CASSFGQGANGYTF. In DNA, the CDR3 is TGTGCCAGCAGCTTCGGACAGGGGGCGAATGGCTACACCTTC.

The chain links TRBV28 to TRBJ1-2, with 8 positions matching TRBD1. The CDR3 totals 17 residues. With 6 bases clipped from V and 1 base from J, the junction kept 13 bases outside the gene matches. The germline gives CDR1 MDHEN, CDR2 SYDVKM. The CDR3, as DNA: TGTGCCAGCAGCCTCGACCTTGGACAGGGAAATAACTATGGCTACACCTTC. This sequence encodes CASSLDLGQGNNYGYTF.

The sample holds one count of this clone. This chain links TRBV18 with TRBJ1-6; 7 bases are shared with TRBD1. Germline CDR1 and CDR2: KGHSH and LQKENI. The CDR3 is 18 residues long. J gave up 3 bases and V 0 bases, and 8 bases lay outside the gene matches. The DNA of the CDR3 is TGTGCCAGCTCACCACCCGACGGAGGGGGCAACTATAATTCACCCCTCCACTTT. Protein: CASSPPDGGGNYNSPLHF. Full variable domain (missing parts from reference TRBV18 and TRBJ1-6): NAGVMQNPRHLVRRRGQEARLRCSPMKGHSHVYWYRQLPEEGLKFMVYLQKENIIDESGMPKERFSAEFPKEGPSILRIQQVVRGDSAAYFCASSPPDGGGNYNSPLHFGNGTRLTVT.

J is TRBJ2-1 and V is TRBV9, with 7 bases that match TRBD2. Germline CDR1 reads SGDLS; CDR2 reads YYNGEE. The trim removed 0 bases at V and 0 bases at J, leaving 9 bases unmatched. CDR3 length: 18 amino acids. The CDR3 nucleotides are TGTGCCAGCAGCGTAGAAGGAGCGGGGCGGAGCTCCTACAATGAGCAGTTCTTC. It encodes CASSVEGAGRSSYNEQFF.

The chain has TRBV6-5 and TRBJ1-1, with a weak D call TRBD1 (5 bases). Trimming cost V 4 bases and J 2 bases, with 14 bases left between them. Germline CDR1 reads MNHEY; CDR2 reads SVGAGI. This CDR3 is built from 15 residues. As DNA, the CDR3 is TGTGCCAGCAGTTCTGCTCAGCAGGGAAACACTGAAGCTTTCTTT. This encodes CASSSAQQGNTEAFF.

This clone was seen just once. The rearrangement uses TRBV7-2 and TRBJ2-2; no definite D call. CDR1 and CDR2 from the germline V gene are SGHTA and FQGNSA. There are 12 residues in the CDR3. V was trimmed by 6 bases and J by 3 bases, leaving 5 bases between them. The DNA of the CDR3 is TGTGCCAGCAGGAGGTACACCGGGGAGCTGTTTTTT. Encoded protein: CASRRYTGELFF. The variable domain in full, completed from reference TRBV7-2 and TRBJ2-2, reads GAGVSQSPSNKVTEKGKDVELRCDPISGHTALYWYRQSLGQGLEFLIYFQGNSAPDKSGLPSDRFSAERTGGSVSTLTIQRTQQEDSAVYLCASRRYTGELFFGEGSRLTVL.

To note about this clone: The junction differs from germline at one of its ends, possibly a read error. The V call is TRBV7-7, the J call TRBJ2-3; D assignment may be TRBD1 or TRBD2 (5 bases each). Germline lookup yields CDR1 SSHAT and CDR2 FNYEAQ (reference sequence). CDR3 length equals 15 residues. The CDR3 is CASSLGTGVADTQYF. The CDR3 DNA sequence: TGTGCTAGCAGCTTAGGGACCGGGGTTGCAGATACGCAGTATTTT.

CDR3 in DNA: TGCGCCAGCAGTAGGACAGGGGGAAATCAGCCCCAGCATTTT. It yields the protein CASSRTGGNQPQHF. This chain joins TRBV10-2 and TRBJ1-5; 10 bases fit TRBD1. There are 14 residues in the CDR3. Per germline, CDR1 WSHSY and CDR2 SAAADI. Germline trimming cut 5 bases from V and 4 bases from J; bases unmatched to any gene: 2.

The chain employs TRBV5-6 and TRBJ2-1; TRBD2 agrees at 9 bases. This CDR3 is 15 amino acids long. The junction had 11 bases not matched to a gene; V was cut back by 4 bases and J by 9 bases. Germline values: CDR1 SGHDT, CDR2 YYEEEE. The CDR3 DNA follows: TGTGCCAGCAGCCGGCGACTAGCGGCCCAGGGTGAGCAGTTCTTC. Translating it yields CASSRRLAAQGEQFF.

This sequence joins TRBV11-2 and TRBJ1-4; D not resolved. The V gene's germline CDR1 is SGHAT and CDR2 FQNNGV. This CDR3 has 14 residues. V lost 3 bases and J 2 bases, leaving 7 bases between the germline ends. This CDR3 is CASSFLLTNEKLFF. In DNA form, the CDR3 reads TGTGCCAGCAGCTTCCTTTTGACTAATGAAAAACTGTTTTTT.

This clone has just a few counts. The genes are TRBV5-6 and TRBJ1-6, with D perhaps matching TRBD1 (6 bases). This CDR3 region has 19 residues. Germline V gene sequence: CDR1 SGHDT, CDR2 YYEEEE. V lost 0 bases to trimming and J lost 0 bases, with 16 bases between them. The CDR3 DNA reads TGTGCCAGCAGCTTGGCCCTAACTGCAGGGGCCTCCTATAATTCACCCCTCCACTTT. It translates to CASSLALTAGASYNSPLHF.

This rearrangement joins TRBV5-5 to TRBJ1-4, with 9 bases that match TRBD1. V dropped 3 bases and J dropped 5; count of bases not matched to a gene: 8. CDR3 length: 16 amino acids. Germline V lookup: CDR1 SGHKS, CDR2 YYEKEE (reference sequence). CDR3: CASSWGGTGRNEKLFF. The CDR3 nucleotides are TGTGCCAGCAGCTGGGGCGGGACAGGGCGAAATGAAAAACTGTTTTTT.

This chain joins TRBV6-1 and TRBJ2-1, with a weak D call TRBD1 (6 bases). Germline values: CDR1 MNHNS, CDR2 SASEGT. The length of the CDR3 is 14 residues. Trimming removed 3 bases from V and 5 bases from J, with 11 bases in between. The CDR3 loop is CASSDGQGHNEQFF. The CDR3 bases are TGTGCCAGCAGTGACGGGCAGGGGCACAATGAGCAGTTCTTC.

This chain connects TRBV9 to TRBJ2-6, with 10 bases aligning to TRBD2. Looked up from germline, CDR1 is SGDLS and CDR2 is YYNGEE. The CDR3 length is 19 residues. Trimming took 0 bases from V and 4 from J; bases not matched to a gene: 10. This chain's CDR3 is CASSVVTSGRVPGANVLTF. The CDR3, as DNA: TGTGCCAGCAGCGTAGTTACGAGCGGGAGGGTCCCCGGGGCCAACGTCCTGACTTTC.

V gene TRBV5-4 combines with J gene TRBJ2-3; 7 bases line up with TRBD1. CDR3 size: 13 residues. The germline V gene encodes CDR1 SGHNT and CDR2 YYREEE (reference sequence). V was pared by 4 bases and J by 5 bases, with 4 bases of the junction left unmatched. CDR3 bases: TGTGCCAGCAGCGTCGACAGGGAAGATACGCAGTATTTT. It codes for CASSVDREDTQYF.

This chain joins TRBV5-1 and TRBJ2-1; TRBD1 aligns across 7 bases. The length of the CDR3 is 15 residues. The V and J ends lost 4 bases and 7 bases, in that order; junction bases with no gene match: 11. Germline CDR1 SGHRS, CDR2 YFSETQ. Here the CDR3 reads CASSLTGQLLNEQFF. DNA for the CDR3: TGCGCCAGCAGCCTCACGGGACAGCTACTAAATGAGCAGTTCTTC.